This T cell receptor (beta chain) was observed in a study of cytomegalovirus exposure and HLA in healthy donors. The PCR contained 60 Vbeta and 13 Jbeta primers. TCRdb's copy holds only in-frame clones and misses some; the assay was immunoSEQ multiplex PCR. The sample consists of 77,000 or so clones, over 70% of them appearing once. Sequencing was carried out using PBMCs. This sequence originates from a woman between 40 and 50 years old in good health and CMV-seronegative.

The DNA of the CDR3 is TGCAGCGTTGAAGATTCACAGGGCAGTGGCTACACCTTC. This encodes CSVEDSQGSGYTF. V is TRBV29-1 and J is TRBJ1-2; D may be TRBD1 (6 bases). V was clipped by 0 bases and J by 7 bases, with 12 bases between them. The CDR3 has 13 amino acids. CDR1 is SQVTM and CDR2 is ANQGSEA in the germline V gene.